Following are 5 T cell receptor beta chains from one sample sequenced in a study of T cell responses to AZD1222 COVID-19 vaccine. Profiled with immunoSEQ multiplex PCR; TCRdb holds only in-frame clones, not every one. The data contain approximately 150,000 clones, approximately 89% of them seen just once; the ten biggest clones take up roughly 1.5%. The specimen was peripheral blood, collected 28 days after the second AZD1222 dose. Source of these receptors: an adult who received the AZD1222 COVID-19 vaccine.

The gene calls are TRBV3-1 (or the pseudogene TRBV3-2) and TRBJ1-2; D not certain. The CDR3 runs 18 residues. The V gene lost 0 bases and the J gene lost 0 bases, with 17 bases spanning the gap. Per germline, CDR1 LGHDT and CDR2 YNNKEL (reference sequence). The CDR3 nucleotides are TGTGCCAGCAGCCAAGACTTATTTCCACCGCCTGCTAACTATGGCTACACCTTC. Amino acid sequence: CASSQDLFPPPANYGYTF.

The gene calls are TRBV11-2 and TRBJ2-1; 7 bases map to TRBD2. The CDR3 loop spans 17 amino acids. The germline V gene has CDR1 SGHAT and CDR2 FQNNGV. Trimming took 0 bases from V and 5 from J; bases not matched to a gene: 10. The CDR3 sequence: CASSLDPGLVNNNEQFF. In nucleotides, the CDR3 is TGTGCCAGCAGCTTAGACCCTGGACTAGTGAATAACAATGAGCAGTTCTTC.

The CDR3 DNA reads TGTGCCAGCAGCTTAGGGCACAACACTGAAGCTTTCTTT. Translation gives CASSLGHNTEAFF. This sequence joins TRBV7-9 and TRBJ1-1; D is uncertain. Germline lookup yields CDR1 SEHNR and CDR2 FQNEAQ (reference sequence). Trimming pared 1 base from V and 2 bases from J, leaving 5 bases between. The CDR3 has 13 residues.

The chain carries TRBV4-2 and TRBJ1-1; D gene uncertain. The ends were cut back, 4 bases at V and 1 base at J, with 10 bases in the middle. CDR3 length: 14 residues. Germline V CDR1 and CDR2: LGHNA, YNFKEQ. The CDR3 sequence is CASSPLAWNTEAFF. CDR3 DNA: TGTGCCAGCAGCCCCCTGGCCTGGAACACTGAAGCTTTCTTT.

This chain uses TRBV6-5 with TRBJ1-1; 7 bases match TRBD1. Germline lookup yields CDR1 MNHEY and CDR2 SVGAGI. This CDR3 is 15 amino acids long. J was trimmed by 1 base and V by 6 bases; bases with no gene match: 8. The CDR3 protein is CASRGQRFSNTEAFF. CDR3 nucleotides: TGTGCCAGCAGGGGACAGCGGTTTTCGAACACTGAAGCTTTCTTT.